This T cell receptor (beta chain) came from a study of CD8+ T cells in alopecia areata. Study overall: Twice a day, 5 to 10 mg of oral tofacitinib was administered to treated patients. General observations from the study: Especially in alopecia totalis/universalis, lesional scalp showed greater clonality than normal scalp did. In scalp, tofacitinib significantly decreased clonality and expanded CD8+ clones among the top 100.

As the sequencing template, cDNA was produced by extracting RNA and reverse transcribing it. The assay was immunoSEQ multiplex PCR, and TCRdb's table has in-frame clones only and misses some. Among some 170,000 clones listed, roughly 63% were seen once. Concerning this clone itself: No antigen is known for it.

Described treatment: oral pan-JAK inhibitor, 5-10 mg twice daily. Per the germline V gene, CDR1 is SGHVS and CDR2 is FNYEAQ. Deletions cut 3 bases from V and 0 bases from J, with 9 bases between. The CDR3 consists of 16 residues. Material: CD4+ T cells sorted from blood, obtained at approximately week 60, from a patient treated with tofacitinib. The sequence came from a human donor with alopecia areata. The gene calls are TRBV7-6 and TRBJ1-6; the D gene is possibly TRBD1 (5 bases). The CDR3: CASSLGGSSYNSPLHF. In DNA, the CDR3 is TGTGCCAGCAGCTTGGGGGGGAGCTCCTATAATTCACCCCTCCACTTT.